The T cell receptor beta chain described here comes from a study of beta chain features in type 1 diabetes. Overall study context: When patients were set against healthy donors, age, gender and cell yields were similar.

General observations from the study: No resolution was reached here on whether HLA type influences TCRB rearrangement.

Investigators reverse transcribed all isolated RNA, so they sequenced expressed TCRB transcripts. There were about 3.5 million reads on average in the naive, central memory and regulatory T cell samples. Clones were sequenced by immunoSEQ multiplex PCR, and TCRdb holds only the in-frame ones, with some missing. The sample gives around 320,000 clones, 12% to 15% of which show up once; about 6.6% is in the top ten. Cell sorting via CD45RO/CCR7/CD25/CD127/CD95/CD27 was performed to obtain CD4+ naive, central memory, regulatory and stem cell-like memory cells. The CDR3 consists of 15 residues. V gave up 3 bases and J gave up 4 bases; unmatched junction bases: 1. Germline CDR1 KGHSH, CDR2 LQKENI. In the case of this clone: The antigen remains undetermined.

The TCR was taken from a man younger than 40 in good health. Sequencing was done on a sample of central memory CD4+ T cells from blood. The chain couples TRBV18 to TRBJ2-1, with 12 bases aligning to TRBD2. DNA for the CDR3: TGTGCCAGCTCACCTGGACTAGCGGGGTACAATGAGCAGTTCTTC. Protein: CASSPGLAGYNEQFF.